The 3 T cell receptor beta chains listed next were all sequenced from one sample in a study of shared clonotypes between healthy human individuals. Profiled with immunoSEQ multiplex PCR; TCRdb holds only in-frame clones, not every one. The sample yields 1.4 million to 1.5 million clones, about 96% seen once. The sequencing sample was made of naive CD4+ T cells sorted from blood. Specified subset: CD45RA+ positively selected. These receptors were obtained from a young man in good health.

The chain links TRBV18 to TRBJ2-1; D tentatively fits TRBD1 or TRBD2 (6 bases each). V lost 5 bases to trimming and J lost 9 bases, with 20 bases between them. Looked up from germline, CDR1 is KGHSH and CDR2 is LQKENI. This CDR3 region has 15 residues. In DNA, the CDR3 is TGTGCCAGCTCAGGAAATGAGATGGGGGGCCGTGAGCAGTTCTTC. Translated, it gives CASSGNEMGGREQFF.

This chain joins TRBV19 and TRBJ1-2; 7 bases line up with TRBD1. V gave up 3 bases and J gave up 1 base; unmatched junction bases: 5. The V gene's germline CDR1 is LNHDA and CDR2 SQIVND (reference sequence). This CDR3 contains 15 residues. This chain's CDR3 is CASSIDRDRNYGYTF. The CDR3 DNA reads TGTGCCAGTAGTATTGACAGGGACCGTAACTATGGCTACACCTTC.

This clone was detected only once. The chain joins TRBV7-9 to TRBJ2-3; D ambiguous. From germline, CDR1 is SEHNR and CDR2 FQNEAQ (reference sequence). The CDR3 length is 13 residues. The germline V and J ends were trimmed by 2 bases and 5 bases, with 8 bases remaining between them. The DNA for the CDR3 is TGTGCCAGCAGCTTAAGTCCGGGAGATACGCAGTATTTT. It codes for CASSLSPGDTQYF. The entire variable domain, with the rest obtained from reference TRBV7-9 and TRBJ2-3, is as follows: DTGVSQNPRHKITKRGQNVTFRCDPISEHNRLYWYRQTLGQGPEFLTYFQNEAQLEKSRLLSDRFSAERPKGSFSTLEIQRTEQGDSAMYLCASSLSPGDTQYFGPGTRLTVL.